This T cell receptor (beta chain) was retrieved from a study of blood T cell repertoires in COVID-19. Only in-frame clones appear in the TCRdb table, and some are missing; sequencing was by immunoSEQ multiplex PCR. The sample has approximately 230,000 clones; under 90% are singletons. This receptor was identified in a man aged 25-40 years with active or convalescent COVID-19. The source material was peripheral blood.

Written as DNA, the CDR3 is TGTGCCGGGACTAGCGGAGGGAGTCCAGATACGCAGTATTTT. Residues: CAGTSGGSPDTQYF. This chain uses TRBV6-5 with TRBJ2-3, with TRBD2 matching over 11 bases. CDR1 MNHEY and CDR2 SVGAGI come from the germline V gene. V lost 11 bases, J lost 4 bases, and 8 bases stayed unmatched. The CDR3 has 14 residues.